This paragraph covers one TCR beta chain sequence. The sample comes from a study of blood T cell repertoires in COVID-19. V dropped 4 bases and J dropped 2 bases, with 18 bases sitting between them. The V gene's germline CDR1 is SGHNT and CDR2 YENEEA. The length of the CDR3 is 16 residues. Data came from immunoSEQ multiplex PCR; TCRdb stores just in-frame clones and leaves some out. The data contain some 500,000 clones, 85% to 90% of them singletons. This chain connects TRBV11-3 to TRBJ2-7, with D maybe TRBD1 (6 bases). Sequenced: PBMCs or T cells enriched from blood (not recorded which). This TCR was sampled from a woman in her thirties or forties who had recovered from COVID-19. CDR3 in amino acids: CASSSGALQGTYEQYF. In DNA form, the CDR3 reads TGTGCCAGCAGCTCGGGTGCCCTACAGGGTACCTACGAGCAGTACTTC.